What follows describes a single T cell receptor beta chain. Its cognate antigen is unknown. CDR1 is SGHTA and CDR2 is FQGNSA in the germline V gene. The CDR3 loop spans 15 amino acids. Between the trimmed V and J ends, which lost 5 bases and 4 bases, there was a span of 14 bases. Time point here: after dendritic cell vaccination, including at tumor progression/relapse. Blood PBMC samples: pre-vaccination, two weeks post third vaccination, and at tumor progression. The sample comes from a study of glioma-infiltrating T cells after dendritic cell vaccination. Across the whole study: Samples are from glioblastoma patients in Phase I and II dendritic cell vaccine trials. Between the early 2000s and the early 2010s, patients got autologous tumor lysate-pulsed dendritic cell vaccines.

Study-level results: The cohort had few patients with full blood and tumor sets.

Libraries were prepared by immunoSEQ multiplex PCR; TCRdb keeps only in-frame clonotypes and omits some of them. The table shows about 82,000 clones, with about four fifths occurring only once. This specimen consisted of blood, obtained after dendritic cell vaccination. This receptor was taken from a human donor with glioblastoma. The chain recombines TRBV7-2 with TRBJ1-4; D is possibly TRBD1 (6 bases). DNA for the CDR3: TGTGCCAGCAGCAAGAGGACAGCTTATAATGAAAAACTGTTTTTT. This sequence encodes CASSKRTAYNEKLFF.